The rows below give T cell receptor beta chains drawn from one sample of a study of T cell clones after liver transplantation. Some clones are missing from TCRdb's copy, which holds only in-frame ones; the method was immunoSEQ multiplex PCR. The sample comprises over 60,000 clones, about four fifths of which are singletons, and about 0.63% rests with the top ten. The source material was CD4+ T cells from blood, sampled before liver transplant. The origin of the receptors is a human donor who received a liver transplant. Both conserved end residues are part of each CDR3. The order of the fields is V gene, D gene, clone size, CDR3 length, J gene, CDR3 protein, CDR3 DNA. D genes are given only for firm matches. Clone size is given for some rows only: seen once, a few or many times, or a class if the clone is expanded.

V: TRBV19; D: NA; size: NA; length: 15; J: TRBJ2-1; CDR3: CASRRQASSYNEQFF; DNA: TGTGCCAGTAGGCGACAGGCGAGCTCCTACAATGAGCAGTTCTTC
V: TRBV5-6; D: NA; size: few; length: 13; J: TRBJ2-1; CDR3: CASTPGPNNEQFF; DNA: TGTGCCAGCACCCCCGGGCCAAACAATGAGCAGTTCTTC
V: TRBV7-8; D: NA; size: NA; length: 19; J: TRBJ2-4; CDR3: CASSSYGPLGPLAKNIQYF; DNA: TGTGCCAGCAGCTCTTACGGGCCCCTGGGCCCCTTGGCCAAAAACATTCAGTACTTC
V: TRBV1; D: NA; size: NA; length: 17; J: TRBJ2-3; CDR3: CTSSQDEGGESTDTQYF; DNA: TGCACCAGCAGCCAAGATGAGGGGGGAGAGAGCACAGATACGCAGTATTTT
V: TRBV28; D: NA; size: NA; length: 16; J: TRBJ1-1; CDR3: CASSLISRGGNTEAFF; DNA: TGTGCCAGCAGTTTAATATCGAGAGGTGGGAACACTGAAGCTTTCTTT
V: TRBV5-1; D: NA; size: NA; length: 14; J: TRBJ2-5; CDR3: CASSSDSLQETQYF; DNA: TGCGCCAGCAGCTCCGACAGCCTTCAAGAGACCCAGTACTTC
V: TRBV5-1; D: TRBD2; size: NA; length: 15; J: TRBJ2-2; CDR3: CASSLGGGSLGELFF; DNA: TGCGCCAGCAGCTTGGGAGGCGGGAGCCTTGGGGAGCTGTTTTTT
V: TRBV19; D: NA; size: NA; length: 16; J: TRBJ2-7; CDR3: CASSIDGPRSLGEQYF; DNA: TGTGCCAGTAGTATAGACGGGCCACGGTCCTTAGGAGAGCAGTACTTC
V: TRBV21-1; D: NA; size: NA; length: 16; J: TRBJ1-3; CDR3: CASEKQGTISGNTIYF; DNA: TGTGCCAGCGAAAAACAGGGCACTATCTCTGGAAACACCATATATTTT
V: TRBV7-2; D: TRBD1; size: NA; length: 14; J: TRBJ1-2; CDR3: CARDPGQGVGRYTF; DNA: TGTGCCAGAGACCCGGGACAGGGGGTCGGTCGCTACACCTTC
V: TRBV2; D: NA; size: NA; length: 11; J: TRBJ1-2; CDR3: CASQMNYGYTF; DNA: TGTGCCAGCCAAATGAACTATGGCTACACCTTC
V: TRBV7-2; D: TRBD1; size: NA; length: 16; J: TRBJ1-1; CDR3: CASSPQGGLMNTEAFF; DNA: TGTGCCAGCAGCCCGCAGGGGGGTCTCATGAACACTGAAGCTTTCTTT
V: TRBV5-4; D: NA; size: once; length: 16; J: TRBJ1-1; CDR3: CASSLGGVMWNTEAFF; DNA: TGTGCCAGCAGCTTGGGAGGGGTGATGTGGAACACTGAAGCTTTCTTT
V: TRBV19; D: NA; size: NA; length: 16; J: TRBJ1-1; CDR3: CASSIEWSGWDTEAFF; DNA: TGTGCCAGTAGTATAGAGTGGTCAGGGTGGGACACTGAAGCTTTCTTT
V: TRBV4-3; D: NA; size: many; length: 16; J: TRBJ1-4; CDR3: CASSPRGRAGNEKLFF; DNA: TGCGCCAGCAGCCCCAGGGGCAGGGCGGGTAATGAAAAACTGTTTTTT
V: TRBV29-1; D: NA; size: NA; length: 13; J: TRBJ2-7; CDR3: CSVGHVNSYEQYF; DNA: TGCAGCGTAGGACACGTTAACTCCTACGAGCAGTACTTC